Below, 26 T cell receptor beta chains from the same sample are listed, as sequenced in a study of human T cells and chemical hapten exposure. Time point: pre-sensitization, week 0. The treatment was: therapeutic diphenylcyclopropenone sensitization with weekly scalp DPC. MiXCR, run by TCRdb on the RACE reads, gives a single entry per CDR3 protein. The repertoire holds around 57,000 distinct CDR3 sequences, with about 11% as singletons. Here the sequenced sample was whole blood, taken in connection with sensitization to the hapten diphenylcyclopropenone (DPC). These TCRs come from a woman aged 40 to 50 with alopecia areata. Some clones in this sample may be carry-over from other donors' samples.

Written as DNA, the CDR3 is TGTGCCAGCCACCGCCGGGGGGCGCAGACCCAGTACTTC. It is translated as CASHRRGAQTQYF. This chain joins TRBV7-2 and TRBJ2-5; TRBD2 might be the D (7 bases). Trimming took off 8 bases at V and 6 bases at J, with 16 bases between the two ends. The CDR3 consists of 13 residues. Germline-derived CDR1 and CDR2 are SGHTA and FQGNSA.

This clonotype was seen a few times. V gene TRBV30 combines with J gene TRBJ1-1; a weak D match, TRBD1 (6 bases). Germline CDR1 GTSNPN, CDR2 SVGIG (reference sequence). The CDR3 covers 16 residues. The V and J ends lost 2 bases and 0 bases respectively, with 16 bases between them. CDR3 nucleotide sequence: TGTGCCTGGAGTCACAGATGGACAGTCATGAACACTGAAGCTTTCTTT. It is translated as CAWSHRWTVMNTEAFF.

This clonotype was picked up many times. Here the CDR3 reads CASSSQGMGSPLHF. The CDR3 coding sequence is TGTGCCAGCAGCTCCCAGGGGATGGGTTCACCCCTCCACTTT. The chain joins TRBV7-3 to TRBJ1-6; D possibly corresponds to TRBD1 (6 bases). Germline V gene data show CDR1 as SGHTA and CDR2 as FQGTGA. The CDR3 loop spans 14 amino acids. V lost 4 bases and J lost 9, with 13 bases in between.

This clonotype showed up just a few times. The V call is TRBV20-1, the J call TRBJ1-2, with D perhaps matching TRBD1 (6 bases). The CDR3 loop spans 13 amino acids. With 3 bases removed from V and 5 bases from J, the gap between germline ends came to 13 bases. CDR1 is DFQATT and CDR2 is SNEGSKA in the germline V gene (reference sequence). The CDR3 sequence: CSARSPGQYGYTF. CDR3 nucleotides: TGCAGTGCTAGGTCCCCCGGACAGTATGGCTACACCTTC.

In its sample, this clonotype was seen a few times. The rearrangement uses TRBV29-1 and TRBJ2-2; TRBD2 might be the D (6 bases). Deletions cut 6 bases from V and 2 bases from J, with 13 bases between. This CDR3 spans 14 amino acids. Germline V gene sequence: CDR1 SQVTM, CDR2 ANQGSEA. CDR3 sequence reads: CSVSAGLNTGELFF. The CDR3 region has the DNA TGCAGCGTGAGCGCGGGGCTAAACACCGGGGAGCTGTTTTTT.

This clonotype was found many times. V gene TRBV7-9 combines with J gene TRBJ2-7; D gene ambiguous. Trimming cost V 1 base and J 4 bases, with 11 bases left between them. This CDR3 comprises 14 residues. Germline V gene sequence: CDR1 SEHNR, CDR2 FQNEAQ (reference sequence). The CDR3 nucleotides read TGTGCCAGCAGCTTAGGTGGTCTGCTATACGAGCAGTACTTC. Its translation: CASSLGGLLYEQYF.

V and J are TRBV7-2 and TRBJ2-6; tentative D call: TRBD2 (7 bases). This CDR3 comprises 16 residues. Per the germline V gene, CDR1 is SGHTA and CDR2 is FQGNSA. CDR3 in DNA: TGTGCAGGGGAGGGGGGCAGCCTCCCTGGGGCCAACGTCCTGACTTTC. It specifies CAGEGGSLPGANVLTF.

The chain uses TRBV29-1 and TRBJ2-7; D is ambiguous. Germline loops: CDR1 SQVTM, CDR2 ANQGSEA. Trimming stripped 0 bases from V and 7 bases from J, with 13 bases between. This CDR3 contains 13 residues. CDR3 in DNA: TGCAGCGTTGAAGACAAGATGGCTGGGGAGCAGTACTTC. Translating gives CSVEDKMAGEQYF.

V is TRBV6-4 and J is TRBJ2-1; 8 bases fit TRBD2. The trim removed 0 bases at V and 7 bases at J, leaving 5 bases unmatched. The CDR3 runs 15 residues. The germline V gene has CDR1 MRHNA and CDR2 SNTAGT. Here the CDR3 DNA reads TGTGCCAGCAGTGACTCCGGGGGGGCGAGGAATGAGCAGTTCTTC. Its protein product is CASSDSGGARNEQFF.

The rearrangement uses TRBV3-1 and TRBJ1-1, with D possibly TRBD1 on 6 matching bases. CDR3 length: 13 amino acids. Trimming left V 8 bases short and J 6 bases short, with 16 bases between. Germline lookup yields CDR1 LGHDT and CDR2 YNNKEL (reference sequence). The CDR3 reads CASGYRVVSEAFF. CDR3 in DNA: TGTGCCAGCGGATACAGGGTTGTATCTGAAGCTTTCTTT.

At least ten counts were recorded for this clonotype. This chain links TRBV4-2 with TRBJ2-1, with 10 nucleotides matching TRBD2. Germline V CDR1 and CDR2: LGHNA, YNFKEQ. The CDR3 extends over 18 amino acids. Trimming took 1 base from V and 0 from J; bases not matched to a gene: 6. In DNA form, the CDR3 reads TGTGCCAGCAGCCAAGTTCCAGCGGGAGGGAGCTCCTACAATGAGCAGTTCTTC. This translates into CASSQVPAGGSSYNEQFF.

With regard to this clonotype: With a much larger clone just one base away, this may be a read error. The conserved phenylalanine or tryptophan is not found at the CDR3 terminus, so this likely reflects a read error. This chain links TRBV7-2 with TRBJ2-2; weak D call: TRBD2 (6 bases). Between the trimmed V and J ends, which lost 4 bases and 6 bases, there was a span of 15 bases. Germline V CDR1 and CDR2: SGHTA, FQGNSA. The CDR3 runs to 15 residues. The CDR3 protein is CASSSRDLASGELFL. The CDR3 nucleotides are TGTGCCAGCAGCTCTCGGGACTTGGCGTCCGGGGAGCTGTTTCTT.

This clonotype has a handful of counts. The gene calls are TRBV6-5 and TRBJ1-1, with TRBD1 as a possible D gene (6 bases). Germline V lookup: CDR1 MNHEY, CDR2 SVGAGI. V was shortened by 5 bases and J by 0 bases, with 10 bases between the two germline ends. The CDR3 totals 14 residues. This CDR3 is CASSRGGVNTEAFF. The DNA for the CDR3 is TGTGCCAGCAGTAGGGGGGGAGTGAACACTGAAGCTTTCTTT.

This clonotype was seen a handful of times. This chain connects TRBV7-6 to TRBJ1-4; TRBD1 matches 7 bases. The V gene end was trimmed by 4 bases and the J gene end by 5 bases; junction bases not matched to a gene: 7. CDR3 length: 15 residues. CDR1 is SGHVS and CDR2 is FNYEAQ in the germline V gene. The CDR3 sequence: CASSSRQGPNEKLFF. CDR3 coding DNA: TGTGCCAGCAGCTCAAGACAGGGTCCGAATGAAAAACTGTTTTTT.

This clonotype was seen at least ten times. The chain combines TRBV18 with TRBJ1-1; D is uncertain. CDR1 and CDR2 (germline): KGHSH, LQKENI. Between the trimmed V and J ends, which lost 2 bases and 4 bases, there was a span of 8 bases. CDR3 size: 13 residues. CDR3 sequence: CASSPSRTTEAFF. The DNA of the CDR3 is TGTGCCAGCTCACCATCCCGTACCACTGAAGCTTTCTTT.

The table lists this clonotype with a few counts. The chain uses TRBV6-2 or TRBV6-3 and TRBJ2-1; D remains ambiguous. Germline lookup yields CDR1 MNHEY and CDR2 SVGEGT. The germline V and J ends were trimmed by 6 bases and 0 bases, with 9 bases remaining between them. The CDR3 runs 14 residues. CDR3 sequence reads: CASRPRSSYNEQFF. As DNA, the CDR3 is TGTGCCAGCAGGCCCCGCAGCTCCTACAATGAGCAGTTCTTC.

At least ten counts were recorded for this clonotype. The chain is built from TRBV25-1 and TRBJ1-1, with TRBD1 as a possible D gene (5 bases). The CDR3 covers 15 residues. Trimming pared 4 bases from V and 8 bases from J, leaving 20 bases between. CDR1 is MGHDK and CDR2 is SYGVNS in the germline V gene. The chain's CDR3 is CASSGGRYQGLEAFF. CDR3 coding DNA: TGTGCCAGCAGTGGAGGACGGTACCAGGGTCTCGAAGCTTTCTTT. Together with reference TRBV25-1 and TRBJ1-1, the CDR3 gives the full variable domain: EADIYQTPRYLVIGTGKKITLECSQTMGHDKMYWYQQDPGMELHLIHYSYGVNSTEKGDLSSESTVSRIRTEHFPLTLESARPSHTSQYLCASSGGRYQGLEAFFGQGTRLTVV.

This clonotype was counted only a few times. The chain links TRBV7-8 to TRBJ2-3; D is unclear. The V end was cut by 2 bases, the J end by 4 bases, with 4 bases between. The CDR3 sequence is 12 residues long. Germline loops: CDR1 SGHVS, CDR2 FQNEAQ. For the CDR3, the DNA is TGTGCCAGCAGCTTAAATGCAGATACGCAGTATTTT. Its translation: CASSLNADTQYF. Variable domain in full (rest from reference TRBV7-8 and TRBJ2-3): GAGVSQSPRYKVAKRGQDVALRCDPISGHVSLFWYQQALGQGPEFLTYFQNEAQLDKSGLPSDRFFAERPEGSVSTLKIQRTQQEDSAVYLCASSLNADTQYFGPGTRLTVL.

The rearrangement joins TRBV7-9 to TRBJ2-5; possible D gene TRBD1, 5 bases. Between the trimmed V and J ends, which lost 2 bases and 4 bases, there was a span of 11 bases. There are 14 residues in the CDR3. Germline V gene sequence: CDR1 SEHNR, CDR2 FQNEAQ (reference sequence). CDR3 residues: CASSLKSGRETQYF. The CDR3 nucleotides read TGTGCCAGCAGCTTAAAATCAGGGCGAGAGACCCAGTACTTC.

This chain links TRBV11-2 with TRBJ2-7; 9 bases are a match to TRBD1. This CDR3 is 16 amino acids long. The germline CDR1 and CDR2 sequences are SGHAT and FQNNGV. V lost 5 bases to trimming and J lost 2 bases; unmatched junction nucleotides: 10. CDR3 sequence: CASSPRTGARPYEQYF. The CDR3 DNA reads TGTGCCAGCAGCCCCCGGACAGGGGCCCGTCCCTACGAGCAGTACTTC.

This clonotype was seen a handful of times. The V gene is TRBV19, the J gene TRBJ2-6; TRBD1 aligns across 7 bases. The CDR3 spans 18 residues. V dropped 4 bases and J dropped 0; count of bases not matched to a gene: 9. Germline CDR1 LNHDA, CDR2 SQIVND (reference sequence). CDR3 sequence reads: CASSTRQGTRSGANVLTF. CDR3 nucleotide sequence: TGTGCCAGTAGTACCCGACAGGGAACTCGCTCTGGGGCCAACGTCCTGACTTTC.

A few counts support this clonotype. The CDR3 region is CASSQTGLAESTDTQYF. The CDR3 DNA sequence: TGTGCCAGCAGTCAGACGGGACTAGCTGAGAGCACAGATACGCAGTATTTT. The V gene is TRBV28, the J gene TRBJ2-3; 9 bases are shared with TRBD2. The CDR3 sequence is 17 residues long. The V segment lost 5 bases and the J segment 0 bases; nucleotides outside the gene matches: 9. Germline V gene sequence: CDR1 MDHEN, CDR2 SYDVKM.

There are many counts of this clonotype. The gene calls are TRBV20-1 and TRBJ2-7, with TRBD1 matching 9 bases. Germline V gene sequence: CDR1 DFQATT, CDR2 SNEGSKA (reference sequence). V lost 5 bases and J lost 5; bases outside the gene matches: 7. CDR3 length: 13 amino acids. For the CDR3, the DNA is TGCAGTGCTTTACAGGGGGCGCAAAACGAGCAGTACTTC. Residues: CSALQGAQNEQYF.

V and J are TRBV7-2 and TRBJ2-3, with 9 bases that match TRBD2. This CDR3 contains 19 residues. Germline trimming cut 5 bases from V and 5 bases from J; bases unmatched to any gene: 20. CDR1 is SGHTA, CDR2 FQGNSA, per germline. The CDR3 here is CASSQVPLAGPSGRDTQYF. The DNA of the CDR3 is TGTGCCAGCAGCCAAGTCCCTCTAGCGGGACCATCAGGGAGAGATACGCAGTATTTT.

In its sample, this clonotype was seen many times. The chain links TRBV2 to TRBJ1-1; D gene unclear. The length of the CDR3 is 13 residues. The germline V and J ends were trimmed by 1 base and 7 bases, with 10 bases remaining between them. Germline assignment: CDR1 SNHLY and CDR2 FYNNEI. The CDR3 sequence is CASSEEFRGEAFF. As DNA, the CDR3 is TGTGCCAGCAGTGAAGAGTTTCGGGGTGAAGCTTTCTTT.

This clonotype was detected only a few times. This chain uses TRBV20-1 with TRBJ2-1; 9 positions match TRBD2. This CDR3 is 14 amino acids long. The V segment lost 3 bases and the J segment 9 bases; nucleotides outside the gene matches: 9. Germline CDR1 DFQATT, CDR2 SNEGSKA (reference sequence). The CDR3 sequence is CSARAGTSPGEQFF. The DNA for the CDR3 is TGCAGTGCTAGGGCCGGGACTAGCCCAGGTGAGCAGTTCTTC.